Listed here are 30 T cell receptor beta chains from one sample, sequenced in a study of cytomegalovirus exposure and HLA in healthy donors. PCR amplification relied on 60 Vbeta primers (plus 13 Jbeta primers). The assay was immunoSEQ multiplex PCR, and TCRdb's table has in-frame clones only and misses some. The sample consists of roughly 150,000 clones, 65% to 90% of them appearing once. Sequenced: PBMCs. The source is a male donor in good health and CMV-seronegative.

The genes are TRBV30 and TRBJ1-2; D remains unclear. V shed 2 bases and J shed 1 base, with 8 bases lying between them. Germline CDR1 and CDR2: GTSNPN and SVGIG (reference sequence). This CDR3 is built from 13 residues. This CDR3 reads CAWSPRGNYGYTF. CDR3 coding DNA: TGTGCCTGGAGTCCCCGAGGTAACTATGGCTACACCTTC.

The chain recombines TRBV4-1 with TRBJ1-1; D call uncertain. The V gene's germline CDR1 is MGHRA and CDR2 YSYEKL. The CDR3 contains 13 residues. V lost 5 bases and J 0 bases, leaving 7 bases between the germline ends. CDR3 in DNA: TGCGCCAGCAGCAGAGAGTTGAACACTGAAGCTTTCTTT. It specifies CASSRELNTEAFF.

The chain links TRBV7-2 to TRBJ2-1, with unresolved D. CDR3 length: 14 residues. Trimming removed 2 bases from V and 0 bases from J, with 5 bases in between. The germline V gene has CDR1 SGHTA and CDR2 FQGNSA. The CDR3 loop is CASSLPFSYNEQFF. The DNA for the CDR3 is TGTGCCAGCAGCTTACCCTTCTCCTACAATGAGCAGTTCTTC.

The V and J genes are TRBV19 and TRBJ1-1; TRBD1 matches 9 bases. J lost 1 base, V lost 8 bases, and 20 bases had no gene match. This CDR3 spans 19 amino acids. Germline loops: CDR1 LNHDA, CDR2 SQIVND (reference sequence). The CDR3 reads CASSDRGRGGISGNTEAFF. The CDR3 nucleotides are TGTGCCAGTTCCGACAGGGGGAGAGGGGGGATCTCGGGGAACACTGAAGCTTTCTTT. Complete variable domain (other parts from reference TRBV19 and TRBJ1-1): DGGITQSPKYLFRKEGQNVTLSCEQNLNHDAMYWYRQDPGQGLRLIYYSQIVNDFQKGDIAEGYSVSREKKESFPLTVTSAQKNPTAFYLCASSDRGRGGISGNTEAFFGQGTRLTVV.

The chain employs TRBV5-6 and TRBJ1-6; 10 bases are a match to TRBD1. The germline CDR1 and CDR2 sequences are SGHDT and YYEEEE. Trimming at V came to 5 bases and at J to 0 bases, leaving 8 bases not matched to a gene. The CDR3 runs to 18 residues. CDR3 nucleotides: TGTGCCAGCAGTATCCGGGACAGGGGACGCTCCTATAATTCACCCCTCCACTTT. It yields the protein CASSIRDRGRSYNSPLHF.

This clone was seen only a few times. The chain uses TRBV6-5 and TRBJ2-1; 7 bases fit TRBD1. The CDR3 consists of 13 residues. After removal of 0 bases from V and 13 bases from J, the junction contained 6 bases not matched to a gene. CDR1 MNHEY and CDR2 SVGAGI come from the germline V gene. CDR3 DNA: TGTGCCAGCAGTTACTCAGGGACAGTAGTACAGTTCTTC. Its translation is CASSYSGTVVQFF.

The V call is TRBV5-6, the J call TRBJ1-2; D is perhaps TRBD1 (5 bases). Germline CDR1 is SGHDT and CDR2 is YYEEEE. This CDR3 has 13 amino acids. V was pared by 2 bases and J by 8 bases, with 13 bases between. CDR3 DNA sequence: TGTGCCAGCAGCTTTTCCTCTTGGGGCGGCTACACCTTC. This translates into CASSFSSWGGYTF.

The chain links TRBV9 to TRBJ1-5, with no clear D. This CDR3 spans 14 amino acids. With 3 bases removed from V and 1 base from J, the gap between germline ends came to 8 bases. Germline CDR1 and CDR2: SGDLS and YYNGEE. The CDR3 DNA reads as TGTGCCAGCAGCGCCGCGTTAAGCAATCAGCCCCAGCATTTT. This sequence encodes CASSAALSNQPQHF. Full variable domain (remainder filled in from reference TRBV9 and TRBJ1-5): DSGVTQTPKHLITATGQRVTLRCSPRSGDLSVYWYQQSLDQGLQFLIQYYNGEERAKGNILERFSAQQFPDLHSELNLSSLELGDSALYFCASSAALSNQPQHFGDGTRLSIL.

The rearrangement joins TRBV15 to TRBJ2-3; a possible D gene is TRBD2 (6 bases). V dropped 5 bases and J dropped 3 bases, with 18 bases sitting between them. The length of the CDR3 is 16 residues. Germline CDR1 is LNHNV and CDR2 is YYDKDF (reference sequence). The CDR3 region has the DNA TGTGCCACCAGCCGGGGACTTGGTATGGTAACAGATACGCAGTATTTT. Translated, it gives CATSRGLGMVTDTQYF.

The chain has TRBV18 and TRBJ1-1; 9 bases agree with TRBD1. This CDR3 has 15 residues. Germline-derived CDR1 and CDR2 are KGHSH and LQKENI. V shed 2 bases, J shed 7 bases, and the junction held 8 bases outside the gene matches. CDR3 bases: TGTGCCAGCTCACCATCAGAGACAGGGGGTAGTGAAGCTTTCTTT. Protein sequence: CASSPSETGGSEAFF.

The chain combines TRBV30 with TRBJ1-4; possible D gene TRBD1, 5 bases. The CDR3 has 19 amino acids. CDR1 and CDR2 from the germline V gene are GTSNPN and SVGIG (reference sequence). Trimming cost V 0 bases and J 5 bases, with 25 bases left between them. The CDR3, as DNA: TGTGCCTGGAGTGTACTGGGCAGGGTTTATTACGGCCAGAATGAAAAACTGTTTTTT. Translated: CAWSVLGRVYYGQNEKLFF.

This chain connects TRBV25-1 to TRBJ2-1; 13 bases match TRBD2. The CDR3 is 15 amino acids. Trimming at V came to 2 bases and at J to 7 bases, leaving 2 bases not matched to a gene. Germline loops: CDR1 MGHDK, CDR2 SYGVNS. This chain's CDR3 is CASSEPGLAGNEQFF. CDR3 bases: TGTGCCAGCAGTGAACCGGGACTAGCGGGGAATGAGCAGTTCTTC. The variable domain in full, with the rest retrieved from reference TRBV25-1 and TRBJ2-1, is EADIYQTPRYLVIGTGKKITLECSQTMGHDKMYWYQQDPGMELHLIHYSYGVNSTEKGDLSSESTVSRIRTEHFPLTLESARPSHTSQYLCASSEPGLAGNEQFFGPGTRLTVL.

This chain links TRBV4-3 with TRBJ1-1; TRBD1 is a possible D gene (5 bases). The V gene lost 0 bases and the J gene lost 0 bases, with 5 bases spanning the gap. CDR1 and CDR2 from the germline V gene are LGHNA and YSLEER. This CDR3 is 14 amino acids long. CDR3 sequence: CASSQDRVNTEAFF. The CDR3 DNA is TGCGCCAGCAGCCAAGACAGGGTGAACACTGAAGCTTTCTTT.

The gene calls are TRBV19 and TRBJ1-2; no firm D call. V was pared by 3 bases and J by 4 bases, with 12 bases between. Germline CDR1 reads LNHDA; CDR2 reads SQIVND (reference sequence). CDR3 length: 14 residues. The CDR3, as DNA: TGTGCCAGTAGTATGACTGGCAGATCCTATGGCTACACCTTC. Translation gives CASSMTGRSYGYTF. Filled out from reference TRBV19 and TRBJ1-2, the complete variable domain reads DGGITQSPKYLFRKEGQNVTLSCEQNLNHDAMYWYRQDPGQGLRLIYYSQIVNDFQKGDIAEGYSVSREKKESFPLTVTSAQKNPTAFYLCASSMTGRSYGYTFGSGTRLTVV.

The count of this clone is one. The chain carries TRBV29-1 and TRBJ2-7, with 7 bases lining up with TRBD1. Germline CDR1 and CDR2: SQVTM and ANQGSEA. Trimming at V came to 6 bases and at J to 3 bases, leaving 8 bases not matched to a gene. The CDR3 covers 13 residues. CDR3: CSVGTAPFYEQYF. The CDR3, as DNA: TGCAGCGTAGGGACAGCCCCATTCTACGAGCAGTACTTC.

The count of this clone is one. The V and J genes are TRBV7-9 and TRBJ2-1, with 8 positions matching TRBD1. The CDR3 extends over 17 amino acids. The germline V gene has CDR1 SEHNR and CDR2 FQNEAQ (reference sequence). Trimming took 4 bases from V and 2 from J; bases not matched to a gene: 10. The CDR3 DNA is TGTGCCAGCAGCTCAGCGTTAGGACAGGGAACCTACAATGAGCAGTTCTTC. It is translated as CASSSALGQGTYNEQFF. Supplemented by reference TRBV7-9 and TRBJ2-1, the full variable domain reads DTGVSQNPRHKITKRGQNVTFRCDPISEHNRLYWYRQTLGQGPEFLTYFQNEAQLEKSRLLSDRFSAERPKGSFSTLEIQRTEQGDSAMYLCASSSALGQGTYNEQFFGPGTRLTVL.

This chain links TRBV19 with TRBJ2-1, with 10 bases identical to TRBD1. Germline CDR1 LNHDA, CDR2 SQIVND (reference sequence). The ends lost 5 bases at V and 4 bases at J; junction bases unmatched: 14. The CDR3 length is 18 residues. The CDR3 here is CASSVGQGPREEYNEQFF. The CDR3, as DNA: TGTGCCAGTAGTGTGGGACAGGGGCCTAGGGAAGAATACAATGAGCAGTTCTTC.

Only one count was recorded for this clone. The gene calls are TRBV29-1 and TRBJ2-5, with D perhaps TRBD2 (5 bases). The CDR3 sequence is 14 residues long. Germline V gene sequence: CDR1 SQVTM, CDR2 ANQGSEA. Trimming shortened V by 4 bases and J by 2 bases, and 14 bases separated the two germline ends. In nucleotides, the CDR3 is TGCAGCGTTGGGGTGGGGAGCGTACAAGAGACCCAGTACTTC. Encoded protein: CSVGVGSVQETQYF.

V gene TRBV9 combines with J gene TRBJ2-5, with 9 bases aligning to TRBD1. The DNA matches TRBJ2-7 better at its end, which makes the J call doubtful. The CDR3 spans 16 residues. Germline V gene data show CDR1 as SGDLS and CDR2 as YYNGEE. The CDR3 DNA is TGTGCCAGCAGCGCAACCACGGGGACAGGGATCTACGAGCAGTACTTC. Residues: CASSATTGTGIYEQYF.

The V gene is TRBV15, the J gene TRBJ2-5, with 10 nucleotides matching TRBD2. Germline assignment: CDR1 LNHNV and CDR2 YYDKDF (reference sequence). This CDR3 is built from 16 residues. With 6 bases clipped from V and 7 bases from J, the junction kept 14 bases outside the gene matches. CDR3 DNA: TGTGCCACCAGTACGATAAGAGCGGGGGGGGCGCGGACCCAGTACTTC. It encodes CATSTIRAGGARTQYF.

This sequence joins TRBV19 and TRBJ1-2; maybe TRBD1 (5 bases). The CDR3 is 13 amino acids. Germline V gives CDR1 LNHDA, CDR2 SQIVND (reference sequence). Trimming removed 9 bases at V and 7 bases at J, with 18 bases between. The CDR3 here is CASTQGFTGGYTF. The DNA of the CDR3 is TGTGCCAGCACCCAGGGATTTACTGGTGGCTACACCTTC.

The CDR3 region is CASSPRTGAYEQYF. CDR3 coding DNA: TGTGCCAGCAGTCCCCGGACAGGGGCCTACGAGCAGTACTTC. The V and J genes are TRBV27 and TRBJ2-7; 9 nucleotides line up with TRBD1. The CDR3 extends over 14 amino acids. Germline CDR1 and CDR2: MNHEY and SMNVEV (reference sequence). Germline trimming cut 5 bases from V and 2 bases from J; bases unmatched to any gene: 4.

V is TRBV5-6 and J is TRBJ1-1; D gene ambiguous. CDR3 size: 15 residues. CDR1 and CDR2 (germline): SGHDT, YYEEEE. With 4 bases removed from V and 1 base from J, the gap between germline ends came to 14 bases. The CDR3 loop reads CASSASNNWNTEAFF. CDR3 coding DNA: TGTGCCAGCAGCGCGAGCAATAATTGGAACACTGAAGCTTTCTTT.

This clone has more than one count but fewer than ten. This rearrangement joins TRBV11-2 to TRBJ2-1; tentative D call: TRBD2 (6 bases). Trimming pared 0 bases from V and 2 bases from J, leaving 14 bases between. The CDR3 loop spans 17 amino acids. CDR1 SGHAT and CDR2 FQNNGV come from the germline V gene. In DNA form, the CDR3 reads TGTGCCAGCAGCTTAGAATTGGCCGGGGGAGCCTACAATGAGCAGTTCTTC. As protein: CASSLELAGGAYNEQFF.

V usage is TRBV19 and J usage is TRBJ2-2, with TRBD2 as a possible D gene (6 bases). This CDR3 spans 15 amino acids. CDR1 LNHDA and CDR2 SQIVND come from the germline V gene (reference sequence). The V and J ends lost 5 bases and 4 bases respectively, with 14 bases between them. The CDR3 DNA reads TGTGCCAGTAGTGGGCGATTGGGGGGCACCGGGGAGCTGTTTTTT. Encoded protein: CASSGRLGGTGELFF.

This chain joins TRBV5-1 and TRBJ1-2; D call uncertain. The CDR3 consists of 14 residues. Germline V gene lookup returns CDR1 SGHRS and CDR2 YFSETQ. Trimming left V 1 base short and J 2 bases short, with 9 bases between. CDR3 sequence reads: CASSLWRGNYGYTF. The CDR3 DNA follows: TGCGCCAGCAGCTTGTGGAGAGGGAACTATGGCTACACCTTC.

The chain couples TRBV2 to TRBJ1-1, with 7 bases matching TRBD1. The CDR3 contains 14 residues. From germline, CDR1 is SNHLY and CDR2 FYNNEI. J was trimmed by 2 bases and V by 6 bases; bases with no gene match: 6. In DNA, the CDR3 is TGTGCCAGCAGCATAGGGGGCGGCAACACTGAAGCTTTCTTT. Its translation: CASSIGGGNTEAFF.

This clone was found a few times. The rearrangement links TRBV7-9 to TRBJ2-7; no firm D call. The germline V gene has CDR1 SEHNR and CDR2 FQNEAQ (reference sequence). This CDR3 comprises 12 residues. Trimming took off 8 bases at V and 12 bases at J, with 20 bases between the two ends. This chain's CDR3 is CASGTLGSPGYF. CDR3 bases: TGTGCCAGCGGCACGCTCGGGTCCCCGGGGTACTTC. Supplemented by reference TRBV7-9 and TRBJ2-7, the full variable domain reads DTGVSQNPRHKITKRGQNVTFRCDPISEHNRLYWYRQTLGQGPEFLTYFQNEAQLEKSRLLSDRFSAERPKGSFSTLEIQRTEQGDSAMYLCASGTLGSPGYFGPGTRLTVT.

V is TRBV19 and J is TRBJ1-4; D gene unclear. Trimming left V 7 bases short and J 4 bases short, with 13 bases between. This CDR3 comprises 14 residues. Germline assignment: CDR1 LNHDA and CDR2 SQIVND (reference sequence). The CDR3 DNA reads as TGTGCCAGTATCCCGGACGGGATTAATGAAAAACTGTTTTTT. It codes for CASIPDGINEKLFF.

V gene TRBV5-8 combines with J gene TRBJ2-5, with D unclear. V lost 2 bases and J 9 bases, leaving 14 bases between the germline ends. Germline values: CDR1 SGHTS, CDR2 YDEGEE. There are 13 residues in the CDR3. CDR3 in DNA: TGTGCCAGCAGCTTAGCGCTATGGAAGGCCCAGTACTTC. Protein: CASSLALWKAQYF.